This T cell receptor beta chain was recovered during a study of molecular identifiers for immune sequencing clone quantification. The V gene lost 4 bases and the J gene lost 6 bases, with 10 bases spanning the gap. Germline CDR1 reads GTSNPN; CDR2 reads SVGIG (reference sequence). The CDR3 is made up of 11 amino acids. This clonotype has ten or more counts. Its antigen remains unidentified. TCRdb re-derived calls from the PCR reads in MiXCR, one entry per CDR3 protein. Of about 640,000 distinct CDR3 sequences in the sample, 20% were seen once. Broader study findings: In naive cells, clones above 20 RNA copies held under 1% of molecules, whereas in effector cells they held over 99%.

V is TRBV30 and J is TRBJ2-7; perhaps TRBD2 as D (6 bases). The source of this sequence is a human donor in good health. Some libraries in this study had Jurkat cell RNA spiked in. Sequencing was performed on naive CD8+ T cells from blood, with Jurkat cell RNA spiked in. Stated subset: FACS-sorted CD8+CD4-CCR7+CD45RA+ naive T cells. CDR3 protein: CAWNDGGEQYF. The CDR3 region has the DNA TGTGCCTGGAACGACGGGGGCGAGCAGTACTTC.